These 26 T cell receptor beta chains came from one sample sequenced in a study of T-cell reconstitution after alpha-beta-depleted transplantation in children. This sample's TCRbeta library carried unique molecular identifier barcodes. Each CDR3 protein gets one entry after TCRdb re-called the PCR reads with MiXCR. In the table there are a few hundred thousand distinct CDR3 sequences, 15% to 20% of which are singletons. The source was PBMCs from the stem cell graft donor, collected from the stem cell graft. The source is a human donor who donated a stem cell graft to a child with acute lymphoblastic leukemia.

This clonotype was detected a few times. The rearrangement uses TRBV12-3 or TRBV12-4 and TRBJ2-7, with D perhaps given as TRBD1 or TRBD2 (6 bases each). The length of the CDR3 is 15 residues. The V and J ends lost 3 bases and 1 base respectively, with 13 bases between them. The CDR3 loop reads CASSFGQGTSYEQYF. In nucleotides, the CDR3 is TGTGCCAGCAGTTTTGGCCAGGGGACTTCCTACGAGCAGTACTTC.

This rearrangement joins TRBV19 to TRBJ1-4; 10 positions match TRBD1. CDR3 size: 14 residues. Germline CDR1 LNHDA, CDR2 SQIVND (reference sequence). Germline trimming cut 8 bases from V and 8 bases from J; bases unmatched to any gene: 8. The CDR3 loop is CASYDRGREEKLFF. The CDR3 nucleotides read TGTGCCAGTTACGACAGGGGGCGCGAAGAAAAACTGTTTTTT.

The V call is TRBV15, the J call TRBJ1-2; 11 bases are shared with TRBD1. J gave up 4 bases and V 0 bases, and 10 bases lay outside the gene matches. This CDR3 has 18 amino acids. The germline V gene encodes CDR1 LNHNV and CDR2 YYDKDF (reference sequence). DNA for the CDR3: TGTGCCACCAGCAGAGATTATATCGGGACAGGGGGTGGCTATGGCTACACCTTC. It codes for CATSRDYIGTGGGYGYTF.

This clonotype was seen only a few times. The gene calls are TRBV20-1 and TRBJ2-5; D not resolved. Germline lookup yields CDR1 DFQATT and CDR2 SNEGSKA (reference sequence). The CDR3 has 11 amino acids. Trimming removed 6 bases at V and 5 bases at J, with 10 bases between. The CDR3 spells CSASRKETQYF. CDR3 coding DNA: TGCAGTGCCAGTAGGAAGGAGACCCAGTACTTC.

The table lists this clonotype with a few counts. The rearrangement joins TRBV6-5 to TRBJ2-6; weak D call: TRBD1 (5 bases). The ends were cut back, 2 bases at V and 3 bases at J, with 8 bases in the middle. CDR3 length equals 15 residues. The germline V gene has CDR1 MNHEY and CDR2 SVGAGI. The DNA of the CDR3 is TGTGCCAGCAGTTACAGGGGCGGTGGGGCCAACGTCCTGACTTTC. Its translation is CASSYRGGGANVLTF.

CDR3 residues: CSVVTGGPRDTQYF. In DNA form, the CDR3 reads TGCAGCGTTGTGACGGGAGGGCCAAGGGATACGCAGTATTTT. The chain uses TRBV29-1 and TRBJ2-3, with TRBD2 matching over 8 bases. Trimming cost V 4 bases and J 6 bases; bases outside gene matches: 9. CDR3 length: 14 amino acids. Germline V gives CDR1 SQVTM, CDR2 ANQGSEA.

V usage is TRBV19 and J usage is TRBJ1-2, with TRBD1 matching 7 bases. CDR3 length equals 13 residues. Trimming at V came to 6 bases and at J to 2 bases, leaving 3 bases not matched to a gene. CDR1 is LNHDA and CDR2 is SQIVND in the germline V gene (reference sequence). Here the CDR3 reads CASRWDSNYGYTF. In nucleotides, the CDR3 is TGTGCCAGTAGATGGGACAGCAACTATGGCTACACCTTC.

The chain is built from TRBV7-6 and TRBJ2-2, with 12 bases that match TRBD2. This CDR3 has 16 amino acids. The germline V gene encodes CDR1 SGHVS and CDR2 FNYEAQ. J lost 5 bases, V lost 4 bases, and 5 bases had no gene match. The DNA of the CDR3 is TGTGCCAGCAGCTCGCCTACTAGCGGGAGGACCGGGGAGCTGTTTTTT. This codes for CASSSPTSGRTGELFF. The full variable domain, completed using reference TRBV7-6 and TRBJ2-2, is GAGVSQSPRYKVTKRGQDVALRCDPISGHVSLYWYRQALGQGPEFLTYFNYEAQQDKSGLPNDRFSAERPEGSISTLTIQRTEQRDSAMYRCASSSPTSGRTGELFFGEGSRLTVL.

This rearrangement joins TRBV7-8 to TRBJ2-2, with unresolved D. Per the germline V gene, CDR1 is SGHVS and CDR2 is FQNEAQ. The V gene lost 5 bases and the J gene lost 1 base, with 14 bases spanning the gap. The CDR3 runs to 16 residues. The DNA of the CDR3 is TGTGCCAGCAGCCCCCCAACCTTGCTGAACACCGGGGAGCTGTTTTTT. Its translation is CASSPPTLLNTGELFF.

The chain employs TRBV14 and TRBJ1-5; tentatively, D is TRBD1 (6 bases). Looked up from germline, CDR1 is SGHDN and CDR2 is FVKESK. The V end lost 4 bases, the J end lost 7 bases, and 14 bases lay between the germline ends. The CDR3 loop spans 14 amino acids. CDR3 in DNA: TGTGCCAGCAGCCTAGCGGGGGCCGGGCAGCCCCAGCATTTT. Residues: CASSLAGAGQPQHF.

This clonotype was recorded many times. The chain has TRBV4-1 and TRBJ2-1; weak D call: TRBD2 (6 bases). Trimming cost V 4 bases and J 0 bases, with 13 bases left between them. Germline values: CDR1 MGHRA, CDR2 YSYEKL. There are 16 residues in the CDR3. CDR3 bases: TGCGCCAGCAGCCTTCGATTCGGGGGCTCCTACAATGAGCAGTTCTTC. Residues: CASSLRFGGSYNEQFF.

This clonotype was recorded a few times. The chain is built from TRBV3-1 and TRBJ2-1; 7 nucleotides agree with TRBD2. CDR1 and CDR2 from the germline V gene are LGHDT and YNNKEL (reference sequence). The CDR3 contains 14 residues. The J segment lost 10 bases and the V segment lost 3 bases, leaving 9 bases of the junction unmatched. The CDR3: CASSQRDYYREQFF. The CDR3 bases are TGTGCCAGCAGCCAGCGGGACTATTATCGGGAGCAGTTCTTC.

This chain joins TRBV4-1 and TRBJ2-7, with 10 bases aligning to TRBD1. V shed 4 bases and J 3 bases; nucleotides not matched to a gene: 6. The CDR3 is made up of 15 amino acids. Germline assignment: CDR1 MGHRA and CDR2 YSYEKL. The CDR3 loop reads CASSPGTGDNYEQYF. CDR3 DNA: TGCGCCAGCAGCCCGGGGACAGGGGACAACTACGAGCAGTACTTC.

This chain connects TRBV11-2 to TRBJ1-4; D ambiguous. Germline V CDR1 and CDR2: SGHAT, FQNNGV. Trimming removed 5 bases from V and 8 bases from J, with 9 bases in between. CDR3 length: 12 residues. CDR3: CASSDLGEKLFF. For the CDR3, the DNA is TGTGCCAGCAGCGACCTGGGGGAAAAACTGTTTTTT.

The J gene is TRBJ1-3, the V gene TRBV25-1; D is undetermined. V lost 1 base, J lost 4 bases, and 8 bases lay in between. The V gene's germline CDR1 is MGHDK and CDR2 SYGVNS. This CDR3 is 14 amino acids long. This CDR3 reads CASSESTDGNTIYF. The CDR3 DNA reads as TGTGCCAGCAGTGAATCCACAGACGGAAACACCATATATTTT.

The chain uses TRBV3-1 and TRBJ1-1; tentatively, D is TRBD1 (5 bases). The V gene's germline CDR1 is LGHDT and CDR2 YNNKEL (reference sequence). The V end lost 2 bases, the J end lost 1 base, and 8 bases lay between the germline ends. This CDR3 is built from 14 residues. CDR3 sequence (DNA): TGTGCCAGCAGCCAACGGGGGTCGAACACTGAAGCTTTCTTT. Translation gives CASSQRGSNTEAFF.

This sequence joins TRBV29-1 and TRBJ2-7; 7 positions match TRBD1. The length of the CDR3 is 13 residues. V lost 1 base, J lost 2 bases, and 2 bases stayed unmatched. Germline CDR1 SQVTM, CDR2 ANQGSEA. The CDR3 protein is CSVEAQGAYEQYF. In nucleotides, the CDR3 is TGCAGCGTTGAAGCCCAGGGGGCCTACGAGCAGTACTTC.

This clonotype was seen more than once but under ten times. The chain combines TRBV6-1 with TRBJ2-7; D not resolved. The CDR3 is 13 residues long. CDR1 and CDR2 (germline): MNHNS, SASEGT. The V end was cut by 4 bases, the J end by 5 bases, with 12 bases between. The CDR3 loop reads CASSGDINNEQYF. CDR3 bases: TGTGCCAGCAGTGGTGACATTAACAACGAGCAGTACTTC.

This clonotype has a count of ten or more. This chain uses TRBV29-1 with TRBJ2-5, with TRBD1 matching 9 bases. V was clipped by 7 bases and J by 7 bases; unmatched bases: 10. The CDR3 consists of 13 residues. Germline V CDR1 and CDR2: SQVTM, ANQGSEA. The CDR3, as DNA: TGCAGCGGGACCGGGACAGGGAGGCGGACCCAGTACTTC. This sequence encodes CSGTGTGRRTQYF.

This clonotype has only a few counts. The gene calls are TRBV29-1 and TRBJ1-1, with a tentative D call TRBD1 (6 bases). V lost 6 bases and J 0 bases, leaving 11 bases between the germline ends. Germline V CDR1 and CDR2: SQVTM, ANQGSEA. CDR3 length: 13 amino acids. CDR3 nucleotides: TGCAGCGTCCAGGGGTGGATGAACACTGAAGCTTTCTTT. Its protein product is CSVQGWMNTEAFF.

This clonotype was found a few times. The chain has TRBV6-1 and TRBJ2-3; 9 bases are shared with TRBD1. There are 19 residues in the CDR3. V dropped 6 bases and J dropped 6; count of bases not matched to a gene: 22. CDR1 and CDR2 from the germline V gene are MNHNS and SASEGT. The CDR3 DNA reads TGTGCCAGCAGGGGGACAGGGTCGCGACGGGGACCGACTCCGGATACGCAGTATTTT. Protein product: CASRGTGSRRGPTPDTQYF.

The sample holds one count of this clonotype. The chain carries TRBV23-1 and TRBJ1-2; D possibly corresponds to TRBD1 (6 bases). TRBV23-1 is an ORF; its function is uncertain. V lost 1 base and J 6 bases, leaving 21 bases between the germline ends. This CDR3 spans 17 amino acids. The CDR3: CASSQWQGTGPGDGYTF. The CDR3 bases are TGCGCCAGCAGTCAATGGCAGGGGACGGGGCCAGGAGATGGCTACACCTTC.

The table lists this clonotype with a few counts. This chain's CDR3 is CASSLASGRTIGNTGELFF. The CDR3 coding sequence is TGCGCCAGCAGCCTTGCTAGCGGGAGGACGATCGGGAACACCGGGGAGCTGTTTTTT. The chain links TRBV5-1 to TRBJ2-2; TRBD2 matches at 11 bases. J was trimmed by 1 base and V by 4 bases; bases with no gene match: 12. The germline gives CDR1 SGHRS, CDR2 YFSETQ. The CDR3 covers 19 residues.

The chain uses TRBV5-1 and TRBJ1-6; no clear D. Trimming took off 4 bases at V and 9 bases at J, with 11 bases between the two ends. Germline CDR1 SGHRS, CDR2 YFSETQ. The CDR3 contains 13 residues. CDR3 nucleotide sequence: TGCGCCAGCAGCCCCCTGTCGGGTTCACCCCTCCACTTT. Its protein product is CASSPLSGSPLHF.

The chain is built from TRBV20-1 and TRBJ2-7, with unresolved D. Per germline, CDR1 DFQATT and CDR2 SNEGSKA (reference sequence). V was cut by 3 bases and J by 6 bases, with 21 bases left in between. CDR3 size: 15 residues. The CDR3 region is CSASLARLTPGEQYF. In nucleotides, the CDR3 is TGCAGTGCTAGTTTGGCGAGGCTCACCCCTGGCGAGCAGTACTTC.

In this sample, this clonotype turned up a few times. The J gene is TRBJ2-5, the V gene TRBV29-1; maybe TRBD2 (6 bases). From germline, CDR1 is SQVTM and CDR2 ANQGSEA. V lost 2 bases and J lost 5, with 12 bases in between. There are 13 residues in the CDR3. As DNA, the CDR3 is TGCAGCGTTGAAAAGGGAGGTGGGGAGACCCAGTACTTC. This translates into CSVEKGGGETQYF.